This T cell receptor (beta chain) was sequenced for a study of blood T cells in healthy people across ages. Study background: Template switching caught about one barcoded beta molecule for each two T cells. General observations from the study: Diversity estimates from one million T cells were considered underestimates. Roughly linearly, TCR beta diversity per million T cells fell as age increased. Long-lived donors exceeded aged donors in naive CD4+ cells and diversity.

On this clonotype itself: As yet, its antigen is unknown.

It was with a sample-barcoded 5' primer and a J-beta primer mix that a second PCR of roughly 6 to 12 cycles was run. From the 5' RACE reads, TCRdb called clonotypes with MiXCR, one entry per CDR3 protein. The sample lists over 1,300,000 distinct CDR3 sequences, roughly 59% occurring once. The CDR3 sequence is 16 residues long. V was clipped by 4 bases and J by 6 bases, with 19 bases between them. CDR1 SEHNR and CDR2 FQNEAQ come from the germline V gene (reference sequence). V and J are TRBV7-9 and TRBJ2-1; TRBD2 is a possible D gene (5 bases). The sample was blood. This sequence originates from a young man in good health. In DNA form, the CDR3 reads TGTGCCAGCAGCTCCTTTGGGGTAGCGCCCTGCAATGAGCAGTTCTTC. Its translation: CASSSFGVAPCNEQFF.